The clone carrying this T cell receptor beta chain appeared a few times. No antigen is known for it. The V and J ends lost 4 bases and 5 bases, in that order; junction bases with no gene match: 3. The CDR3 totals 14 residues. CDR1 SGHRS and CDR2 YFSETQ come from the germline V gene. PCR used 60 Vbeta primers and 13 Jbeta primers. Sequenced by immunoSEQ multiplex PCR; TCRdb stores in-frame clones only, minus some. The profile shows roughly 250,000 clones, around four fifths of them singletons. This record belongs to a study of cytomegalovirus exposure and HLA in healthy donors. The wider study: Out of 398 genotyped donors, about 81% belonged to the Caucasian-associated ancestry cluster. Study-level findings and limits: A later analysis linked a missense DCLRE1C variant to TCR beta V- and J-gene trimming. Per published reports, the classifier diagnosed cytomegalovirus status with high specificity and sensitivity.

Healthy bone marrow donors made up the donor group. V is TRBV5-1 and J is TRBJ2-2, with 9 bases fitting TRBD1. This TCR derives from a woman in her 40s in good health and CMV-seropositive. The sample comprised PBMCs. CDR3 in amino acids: CASSRDRATGELFF. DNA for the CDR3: TGCGCCAGCAGCCGGGACAGGGCTACCGGGGAGCTGTTTTTT.